One sample yielded the 10 T cell receptor beta chains listed below, sequenced in a study of blood T cell repertoires in COVID-19. Assay used: immunoSEQ multiplex PCR; TCRdb lists only in-frame clones, some missing. The table has tens of thousands of clones, approximately 87% seen once; the top ten hold roughly an eighth. The sample consisted of peripheral blood. Receptor source: a human donor in a cohort sampled during active COVID-19.

A few counts support this clone. The V call is TRBV4-1, the J call TRBJ1-2, with D perhaps TRBD1 (5 bases). CDR1 is MGHRA, CDR2 YSYEKL, per germline. V was trimmed by 4 bases and J by 6 bases, leaving 21 bases between them. This CDR3 comprises 16 residues. This CDR3 is CASSRANAGSNNGYTF. CDR3 sequence (DNA): TGCGCCAGCAGCCGAGCAAATGCAGGGTCCAACAATGGCTACACCTTC.

The V and J genes are TRBV9 and TRBJ1-1; D is ambiguous. The germline V and J ends were trimmed by 5 bases and 8 bases, with 19 bases remaining between them. Germline V lookup: CDR1 SGDLS, CDR2 YYNGEE. The CDR3 has 14 amino acids. The CDR3 DNA follows: TGTGCCAGCAGGTCTTTGGGCCCGCACGCCGAAGCTTTCTTT. Its protein product is CASRSLGPHAEAFF. Together with reference TRBV9 and TRBJ1-1, the CDR3 gives the full variable domain: DSGVTQTPKHLITATGQRVTLRCSPRSGDLSVYWYQQSLDQGLQFLIQYYNGEERAKGNILERFSAQQFPDLHSELNLSSLELGDSALYFCASRSLGPHAEAFFGQGTRLTVV.

This clone was recorded once. The chain is built from TRBV19 and TRBJ1-6; 7 bases are a match to TRBD1. CDR3 length: 14 residues. The junction had 7 bases not matched to a gene; V was cut back by 7 bases and J by 7 bases. Per the germline V gene, CDR1 is LNHDA and CDR2 is SQIVND (reference sequence). The CDR3 DNA reads as TGTGCCAGTACCCGGGACAGCTACAATTCACCCCTCCACTTT. Protein: CASTRDSYNSPLHF.

V and J are TRBV19 and TRBJ1-4; 9 nucleotides align to TRBD1. Trimming took 10 bases from V and 8 from J; bases not matched to a gene: 11. The CDR3 sequence is 14 residues long. CDR1 and CDR2 (germline): LNHDA, SQIVND (reference sequence). This chain's CDR3 is CATSTTGGREKLFF. The CDR3 region has the DNA TGTGCCACCTCAACGACAGGGGGGCGGGAAAAACTGTTTTTT.

The rearrangement uses TRBV3-1 (or the pseudogene TRBV3-2) and TRBJ2-7; D is possibly TRBD1 (5 bases). The length of the CDR3 is 18 residues. Germline V gene data show CDR1 as LGHDT and CDR2 as YNNKEL (reference sequence). The ends were cut back, 4 bases at V and 0 bases at J, with 22 bases in the middle. In DNA form, the CDR3 reads TGTGCCAGCAGCCGCCTCCCAGCAGAGGAAAGGGGCTCCTACGAGCAGTACTTC. As protein: CASSRLPAEERGSYEQYF.

The rearrangement uses TRBV5-8 and TRBJ2-7, with 7 positions matching TRBD2. Germline V gene sequence: CDR1 SGHTS, CDR2 YDEGEE. V was pared by 4 bases and J by 3 bases, with 10 bases of the junction left unmatched. The CDR3 has 15 amino acids. The CDR3 coding sequence is TGTGCCAGCAGCCCTGTGGGGGGGAGTTACTACGAGCAGTACTTC. This encodes CASSPVGGSYYEQYF.

The rearrangement links TRBV27 to TRBJ2-7; D might be TRBD2 (5 bases). V lost 6 bases, J lost 3 bases, and 15 bases lay in between. CDR3 length equals 14 residues. CDR1 MNHEY and CDR2 SMNVEV come from the germline V gene (reference sequence). DNA of the CDR3: TGTGCCAGCAGACGGACGGGATTGTACTACGAGCAGTACTTC. Encoded protein: CASRRTGLYYEQYF.

The chain couples TRBV6-5 to TRBJ1-2, with TRBD1 matching 9 bases. J was trimmed by 8 bases and V by 5 bases; bases with no gene match: 12. Germline CDR1 and CDR2: MNHEY and SVGAGI. The CDR3 loop spans 15 amino acids. CDR3 region: CASSTRTGVRPGYTF. In DNA form, the CDR3 reads TGTGCCAGCAGTACTCGGACAGGGGTACGTCCAGGCTACACCTTC.

The chain carries TRBV4-3 and TRBJ2-6; maybe TRBD1 (6 bases). The CDR3 is 15 amino acids. V lost 4 bases to trimming and J lost 4 bases, with 11 bases between them. The germline V gene encodes CDR1 LGHNA and CDR2 YSLEER. The CDR3 nucleotides read TGCGCCAGCAGCCCTGGTGGACAGGGGGCCAACGTCCTGACTTTC. Translated: CASSPGGQGANVLTF.

V is TRBV5-1 and J is TRBJ2-7; a weak D match, TRBD2 (6 bases). Between the trimmed V and J ends, which lost 3 bases and 3 bases, there was a span of 13 bases. Looked up from germline, CDR1 is SGHRS and CDR2 is YFSETQ. CDR3 length equals 14 residues. The CDR3 is CASSSGGGFYEQYF. The DNA for the CDR3 is TGCGCCAGCAGCTCCGGTGGAGGGTTCTACGAGCAGTACTTC.